Following are 27 T cell receptor beta chains from one sample sequenced in a study of CD8 T cells in Susac syndrome (dated by TCRdb to between 2018 and 2020). The library came from the immunoSEQ multiplex PCR assay. RNA was extracted using the RNeasy kit, and 0.5 to 1 microgram was reverse transcribed with random hexamers. The raw public reads went through TCRdb reprocessing: fastp at Q25, MiXCR clone calling, in-frame beta chains kept. All rows with the same CDR3 protein become a single entry with the most common DNA and genes. This sample holds roughly 200,000 distinct CDR3 sequences; 95% were observed only once. The ten largest account for 0.093% of the sample. Sequenced input: CD4+ T cells from PBMCs. All receptors derive from a human donor with multiple sclerosis.

This chain connects TRBV29-1 to TRBJ2-7; D is unresolved. This CDR3 is built from 13 residues. The V gene's germline CDR1 is SQVTM and CDR2 ANQGSEA. The ends were cut back, 5 bases at V and 4 bases at J, with 15 bases in the middle. The CDR3 here is CSVRTGAEYEQYF. The CDR3 DNA reads as TGCAGCGTTCGGACGGGTGCTGAGTACGAGCAGTACTTC.

This clonotype was seen a handful of times. The chain is built from TRBV9 and TRBJ2-3; 10 nucleotides agree with TRBD2. Germline lookup yields CDR1 SGDLS and CDR2 YYNGEE. J was trimmed by 0 bases and V by 4 bases; bases with no gene match: 5. The CDR3 length is 16 residues. CDR3 nucleotides: TGTGCCAGCAGCTTATTAGCGGGGGGTAGCACAGATACGCAGTATTTT. Encoded protein: CASSLLAGGSTDTQYF.

The rearrangement joins TRBV19 to TRBJ1-5, with D possibly matching TRBD1 (6 bases). The germline V gene encodes CDR1 LNHDA and CDR2 SQIVND (reference sequence). The CDR3 is 16 amino acids. Trimming stripped 1 base from V and 3 bases from J, with 13 bases between. The CDR3 DNA reads TGTGCCAGTAGTATAGTGTCGGGGGCCCTCAATCAGCCCCAGCATTTT. This sequence encodes CASSIVSGALNQPQHF.

The chain couples TRBV20-1 to TRBJ2-5, with D unresolved. From germline, CDR1 is DFQATT and CDR2 SNEGSKA (reference sequence). Trimming cost V 3 bases and J 5 bases, with 16 bases left between them. CDR3 length: 14 amino acids. The CDR3 reads CSASPETARETQYF. The CDR3 nucleotides read TGCAGTGCTAGCCCCGAGACGGCCCGTGAGACCCAGTACTTC.

This chain uses TRBV20-1 with TRBJ2-7; TRBD2 matches at 7 bases. Germline trimming cut 0 bases from V and 3 bases from J; bases unmatched to any gene: 8. The CDR3 has 15 amino acids. The germline V gene has CDR1 DFQATT and CDR2 SNEGSKA (reference sequence). In nucleotides, the CDR3 is TGCAGTGCTAGAGATCAGGCTAGCGGTAACTACGAGCAGTACTTC. Amino acids: CSARDQASGNYEQYF.

V and J are TRBV6-5 and TRBJ1-2, with D tentatively TRBD1 (5 bases). In germline, CDR1 is MNHEY, CDR2 SVGAGI. V dropped 6 bases and J dropped 5 bases, with 13 bases sitting between them. The CDR3 loop spans 13 amino acids. CDR3 coding DNA: TGTGCCAGCAGCCCTTTGGGGCCGTATGGCTACACCTTC. Encoded protein: CASSPLGPYGYTF.

This clonotype is a singleton in its sample. The chain links TRBV6-1 to TRBJ2-5; D may be TRBD1 or TRBD2 (5 bases each). The germline V gene encodes CDR1 MNHNS and CDR2 SASEGT. There are 12 residues in the CDR3. Trimming pared 11 bases from V and 5 bases from J, leaving 15 bases between. CDR3 residues: CAGESGLETQYF. The CDR3 DNA follows: TGTGCCGGGGAGTCGGGGCTTGAGACCCAGTACTTC.

This chain connects TRBV30 to TRBJ1-5; TRBD1 might be the D (5 bases). This CDR3 is 13 amino acids long. V was pared by 2 bases and J by 4 bases, with 9 bases between. CDR1 GTSNPN and CDR2 SVGIG come from the germline V gene (reference sequence). The CDR3 DNA reads as TGTGCCTGGAGTCAGGGATCTAATCAGCCCCAGCATTTT. Its translation: CAWSQGSNQPQHF.

The chain employs TRBV7-2 and TRBJ1-5; D not resolved. This CDR3 contains 13 residues. Germline loops: CDR1 SGHTA, CDR2 FQGNSA. V was clipped by 2 bases and J by 4 bases, with 6 bases between them. The CDR3 nucleotides read TGTGCCAGCAGCTTACAGCCTAATCAGCCCCAGCATTTT. The encoded protein is CASSLQPNQPQHF. The variable domain in full, completed from reference TRBV7-2 and TRBJ1-5, reads GAGVSQSPSNKVTEKGKDVELRCDPISGHTALYWYRQSLGQGLEFLIYFQGNSAPDKSGLPSDRFSAERTGGSVSTLTIQRTQQEDSAVYLCASSLQPNQPQHFGDGTRLSIL.

The rearrangement joins TRBV5-4 to TRBJ2-5; D possibly corresponds to TRBD2 (5 bases). CDR3 size: 14 residues. Germline-derived CDR1 and CDR2 are SGHNT and YYREEE (reference sequence). V gave up 0 bases and J gave up 5 bases, with 11 bases separating them. The CDR3 protein is CASSLGLEEETQYF. The CDR3 DNA reads as TGTGCCAGCAGCTTGGGACTGGAGGAGGAGACCCAGTACTTC.

The J gene is TRBJ1-5, the V gene TRBV7-2; D gene unclear. V dropped 5 bases and J dropped 6 bases, with 8 bases sitting between them. The CDR3 contains 12 residues. The V gene's germline CDR1 is SGHTA and CDR2 FQGNSA. The CDR3 region has the DNA TGTGCCAGCAGCCAACTCGGTCAGCCCCAGCATTTT. It is translated as CASSQLGQPQHF.

The rearrangement joins TRBV6-6 to TRBJ2-7, with D hard to call. The germline V and J ends were trimmed by 4 bases and 0 bases, with 4 bases remaining between them. The CDR3 contains 12 residues. CDR1 and CDR2 (germline): MNHNY, SVGAGI (reference sequence). CDR3 DNA sequence: TGTGCCAGCAGTTTCAGCTCCTACGAGCAGTACTTC. Translation gives CASSFSSYEQYF.

CDR3 nucleotide sequence: TGTGCCAGCAGTGAGAGCCCCCGCGGGTTGCAGCCCCAGCATTTT. This codes for CASSESPRGLQPQHF. V is TRBV2 and J is TRBJ1-5; D remains unclear. This CDR3 is 15 amino acids long. CDR1 is SNHLY, CDR2 FYNNEI, per germline. The V end was cut by 3 bases, the J end by 7 bases, with 16 bases between.

The V and J genes are TRBV10-3 and TRBJ2-5; D is perhaps TRBD1 or TRBD2 (7 bases each). V lost 10 bases and J 3 bases, leaving 24 bases between the germline ends. Germline lookup yields CDR1 ENHRY and CDR2 SYGVKD. CDR3 length equals 16 residues. The CDR3 nucleotides are TGTGCCACCCGACAACCCCGGGGGGACAGCAAAGAGACCCAGTACTTC. Translating gives CATRQPRGDSKETQYF.

The chain employs TRBV30 and TRBJ1-2; 8 nucleotides agree with TRBD1. V was pared by 3 bases and J by 0 bases, with 3 bases of the junction left unmatched. Germline CDR1 is GTSNPN and CDR2 is SVGIG (reference sequence). The CDR3 spans 14 residues. For the CDR3, the DNA is TGTGCCTGGAGGCGACAGGGGCCTAACTATGGCTACACCTTC. Translated: CAWRRQGPNYGYTF.

The CDR3 region is CASSGLAYTDTQYF. CDR3 coding DNA: TGTGCCAGCAGTGGACTAGCCTACACAGATACGCAGTATTTT. The chain recombines TRBV2 with TRBJ2-3; 7 bases agree with TRBD2. Germline V lookup: CDR1 SNHLY, CDR2 FYNNEI. This CDR3 has 14 amino acids. V lost 4 bases and J lost 2; bases outside the gene matches: 3.

The chain has TRBV30 and TRBJ2-7; tentatively, D is TRBD1 (6 bases). Trimming cost V 8 bases and J 3 bases, with 14 bases left between them. From germline, CDR1 is GTSNPN and CDR2 SVGIG (reference sequence). The CDR3 spans 12 residues. Here the CDR3 reads CAGAIQGYEQYF. CDR3 sequence (DNA): TGTGCCGGAGCAATACAGGGCTACGAGCAGTACTTC.

The rearrangement uses TRBV6-1 and TRBJ2-7, with no clear D. The germline V gene encodes CDR1 MNHNS and CDR2 SASEGT. CDR3 length equals 12 residues. V was shortened by 7 bases and J by 7 bases, with 14 bases between the two germline ends. CDR3 DNA: TGTGCCAGCATACCAAGGGTTGGGGAGCAGTACTTC. Protein product: CASIPRVGEQYF.

The rearrangement joins TRBV11-2 to TRBJ2-5; D uncertain. CDR3 size: 13 residues. V was clipped by 0 bases and J by 5 bases, with 7 bases between them. Germline V gene lookup returns CDR1 SGHAT and CDR2 FQNNGV. This CDR3 is CASSLDSRETQYF. The CDR3 DNA reads as TGTGCCAGCAGCTTAGACAGCAGGGAGACCCAGTACTTC.

The rearrangement uses TRBV9 and TRBJ1-6, with no clear D. V was shortened by 0 bases and J by 5 bases, with 6 bases between the two germline ends. Germline loops: CDR1 SGDLS, CDR2 YYNGEE. CDR3 size: 14 residues. This CDR3 is CASSVGVDNSPLHF. In DNA, the CDR3 is TGTGCCAGCAGCGTAGGGGTGGATAATTCACCCCTCCACTTT. Together with reference TRBV9 and TRBJ1-6, the CDR3 gives the full variable domain: DSGVTQTPKHLITATGQRVTLRCSPRSGDLSVYWYQQSLDQGLQFLIQYYNGEERAKGNILERFSAQQFPDLHSELNLSSLELGDSALYFCASSVGVDNSPLHFGNGTRLTVT.

Comments on this clonotype: One end of the junction fails to match germline, which may point to a read error. The rearrangement joins TRBV28 to TRBJ1-4, with a tentative D call TRBD1 (6 bases). Per germline, CDR1 MDHEN and CDR2 SYDVKM. This CDR3 is built from 16 residues. CDR3 in amino acids: CASSSPTGRVNGKLFF. CDR3 nucleotides: TGTGCCAGCAGTTCCCCCACAGGGAGGGTAAATGGAAAACTGTTTTTT.

The genes are TRBV20-1 and TRBJ2-2, with unresolved D. V lost 0 bases and J lost 4, with 6 bases in between. The V gene's germline CDR1 is DFQATT and CDR2 SNEGSKA (reference sequence). This CDR3 has 13 residues. This chain's CDR3 is CSAREGRTGELFF. CDR3 nucleotide sequence: TGCAGTGCTAGAGAAGGGCGCACCGGGGAGCTGTTTTTT.

J is TRBJ1-2 and V is TRBV29-1, with D hard to call. The V gene lost 6 bases and the J gene lost 4 bases, with 18 bases spanning the gap. The CDR3 totals 14 residues. CDR1 SQVTM and CDR2 ANQGSEA come from the germline V gene. CDR3 in amino acids: CSVDLQGESYGYTF. For the CDR3, the DNA is TGCAGCGTGGACCTACAAGGAGAGAGCTATGGCTACACCTTC.

This sequence joins TRBV25-1 and TRBJ2-5; D remains ambiguous. Trimming removed 6 bases from V and 1 base from J, with 3 bases in between. CDR1 MGHDK and CDR2 SYGVNS come from the germline V gene. The CDR3 consists of 11 residues. DNA of the CDR3: TGTGCCAGCAGGGTCCAAGAGACCCAGTACTTC. It yields the protein CASRVQETQYF.

The chain is built from TRBV29-1 and TRBJ1-2; D is uncertain. Germline V lookup: CDR1 SQVTM, CDR2 ANQGSEA. This CDR3 is 12 amino acids long. Trimming shortened V by 4 bases and J by 5 bases, and 11 bases separated the two germline ends. CDR3 region: CSVGVQEYGYTF. The CDR3, as DNA: TGCAGCGTTGGGGTTCAGGAATATGGCTACACCTTC. The whole variable domain, remainder taken from reference TRBV29-1 and TRBJ1-2, is SAVISQKPSRDICQRGTSLTIQCQVDSQVTMMFWYRQQPGQSLTLIATANQGSEATYESGFVIDKFPISRPNLTFSTLTVSNMSPEDSSIYLCSVGVQEYGYTFGSGTRLTVV.

The table lists this clonotype with a count of one. The chain couples TRBV4-1 to TRBJ1-1; no clear D gene. The germline gives CDR1 MGHRA, CDR2 YSYEKL. The CDR3 runs 14 residues. V was clipped by 3 bases and J by 6 bases, with 14 bases between them. CDR3: CASSQPTEASEAFF. The CDR3 DNA reads as TGCGCCAGCAGCCAGCCTACAGAAGCGTCTGAAGCTTTCTTT.

This rearrangement joins TRBV6-1 to TRBJ2-7, with 8 bases matching TRBD1. J gave up 4 bases and V 6 bases, and 17 bases lay outside the gene matches. This CDR3 region has 17 residues. Germline values: CDR1 MNHNS, CDR2 SASEGT. CDR3 sequence: CASSRETTGTGPYEQYF. CDR3 in DNA: TGTGCCAGCAGCCGAGAAACCACCGGGACAGGACCATACGAGCAGTACTTC.